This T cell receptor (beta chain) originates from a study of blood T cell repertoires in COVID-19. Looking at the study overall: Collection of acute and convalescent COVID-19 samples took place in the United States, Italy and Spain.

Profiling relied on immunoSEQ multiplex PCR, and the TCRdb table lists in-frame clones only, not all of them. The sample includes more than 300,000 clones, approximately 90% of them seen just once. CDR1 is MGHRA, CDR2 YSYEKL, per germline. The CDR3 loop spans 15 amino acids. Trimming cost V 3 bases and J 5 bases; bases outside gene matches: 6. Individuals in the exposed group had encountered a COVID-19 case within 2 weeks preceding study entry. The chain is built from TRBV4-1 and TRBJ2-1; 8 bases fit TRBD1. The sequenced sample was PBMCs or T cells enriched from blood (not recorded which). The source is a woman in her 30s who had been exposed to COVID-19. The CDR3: CASSQSGQVDNEQFF. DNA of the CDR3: TGCGCCAGCAGCCAGTCGGGACAGGTGGACAATGAGCAGTTCTTC.